This T cell receptor beta chain was identified during a study of T-cell reconstitution after alpha-beta-depleted transplantation in children. The study's findings and limits: It was reported that alpha-beta T cells came from several hundred expanded graft clones (about two months after transplant).

Germline V lookup: CDR1 SGHAT, CDR2 FQNNGV. This CDR3 spans 18 amino acids. V lost 5 bases and J 0 bases, leaving 20 bases between the germline ends. This clonotype was counted a single time. Its target is not known. Unique molecular identifiers featured in how the TCRbeta library was prepared. TCRdb ran MiXCR on the PCR reads and lists one entry per CDR3 protein. The sample lists about 470,000 distinct CDR3 sequences; 43% were seen once. The chain is built from TRBV11-2 and TRBJ2-1; a weak D match, TRBD1 (5 bases). The input for sequencing was PBMCs, taken before TCRalphabeta/CD19-depleted stem cell transplant. The TCR was taken from a girl aged 2 to 9 with aplastic anemia, due to receive a stem cell transplant. Written as DNA, the CDR3 is TGTGCCAGCAGCCGATTTCAAGCCGGACAAAGCTCCTACAATGAGCAGTTCTTC. It encodes CASSRFQAGQSSYNEQFF.